This T cell receptor beta chain originates from a study of blood T cells in healthy people across ages. V was pared by 7 bases and J by 4 bases, with 6 bases of the junction left unmatched. The CDR3 totals 13 residues. Germline-derived CDR1 and CDR2 are MDHEN and SYDVKM. For the second PCR, which ran for roughly 6 to 12 cycles, a sample-barcoded 5' primer and a J-beta primer mix were used. Unique molecular identifiers of 12 random nucleotides labeled each cDNA. MiXCR, applied by TCRdb to the 5' RACE reads, yields one record per CDR3 protein. The table lists about 1.6 million distinct CDR3 sequences, around 36% of them singletons. This clonotype has a handful of counts.

The sequenced material came from blood. The genes are TRBV28 and TRBJ2-7; 8 nucleotides line up with TRBD2. The sequence came from a woman under 40 in good health. The CDR3 DNA sequence: TGTGCCAGCACCAGGACTAGCAGTTACGAGCAGTACTTC. This sequence encodes CASTRTSSYEQYF.